This T cell receptor (beta chain) was sequenced in a study of blood T cell repertoires in COVID-19. CDR1 is MNHEY, CDR2 SMNVEV, per germline (reference sequence). Between the trimmed V and J ends, which lost 4 bases and 8 bases, there was a span of 14 bases. The CDR3 loop spans 13 amino acids. Only in-frame clones appear in the TCRdb table, and some are missing; sequencing was by immunoSEQ multiplex PCR. In the table there are 360,000 or so clones, roughly nine tenths of which are singletons. Ages ranged from about 18 to 89 years, with residence in about 24 US areas. Before being deemed recovered, Cohort 3 donors had two negative PCRs, clearance, or symptom resolution.

This chain uses TRBV27 with TRBJ1-2, with D possibly TRBD1 on 5 matching bases. The clonotype originates from a woman in her twenties or thirties who had recovered from COVID-19. Specimen: PBMCs or T cells enriched from blood (not recorded which). The CDR3 DNA sequence: TGTGCCAGCAGTTCGGTCTCCCAGGGAGGCTACACCTTC. Translated, it gives CASSSVSQGGYTF.